A single sample gave rise to the 21 T cell receptor beta chains below, sequenced in a study of T cell responses to AZD1222 COVID-19 vaccine. Generated by immunoSEQ multiplex PCR, the TCRdb table keeps only in-frame clones and is missing some. The table shows around 150,000 clones, with more than 85% occurring only once. The sequencing here drew on peripheral blood, taken on day 0 of AZD1222 vaccination. Receptors originate from an adult in good health.

The V and J genes are TRBV24-1 and TRBJ2-2; D is possibly TRBD1 (5 bases). Germline CDR1 is KGHDR and CDR2 is SFDVKD. The CDR3 is made up of 16 amino acids. V lost 0 bases, J lost 2 bases, and 9 bases lay in between. The DNA for the CDR3 is TGTGCCACCAGTGATTTGGGGCAGGGTAACACCGGGGAGCTGTTTTTT. This encodes CATSDLGQGNTGELFF.

The V gene is TRBV19, the J gene TRBJ2-6; 8 bases are a match to TRBD1. The V gene's germline CDR1 is LNHDA and CDR2 SQIVND (reference sequence). The CDR3 is 19 amino acids. V shed 4 bases, J shed 0 bases, and the junction held 11 bases outside the gene matches. The CDR3 loop reads CASSTQGQVSPSGANVLTF. The CDR3 DNA reads as TGTGCCAGTAGTACCCAGGGACAGGTATCCCCCTCTGGGGCCAACGTCCTGACTTTC.

J is TRBJ1-1 and V is TRBV7-2; tentative D call: TRBD1 (5 bases). Germline loops: CDR1 SGHTA, CDR2 FQGNSA. The CDR3 loop spans 14 amino acids. V lost 5 bases and J lost 4, with 14 bases in between. This CDR3 reads CASSLSGGGTEAFF. CDR3 sequence (DNA): TGTGCCAGCAGCCTCTCCGGGGGGGGCACTGAAGCTTTCTTT.

This clone has just one count. The chain couples TRBV27 to TRBJ1-2, with D maybe TRBD1 (5 bases). Germline assignment: CDR1 MNHEY and CDR2 SMNVEV (reference sequence). The CDR3 is 13 amino acids. Trimming removed 8 bases from V and 1 base from J, with 11 bases in between. CDR3 loop: CASSPQGNYGYTF. CDR3 nucleotides: TGTGCCAGCTCTCCGCAGGGTAACTATGGCTACACCTTC.

The genes are TRBV3-1 (or the pseudogene TRBV3-2) and TRBJ2-1, with 13 bases that match TRBD2. The trim removed 3 bases at V and 8 bases at J, leaving 4 bases unmatched. Looked up from germline, CDR1 is LGHDT and CDR2 is YNNKEL (reference sequence). CDR3 length: 15 residues. The CDR3 nucleotides are TGTGCCAGCAGCCAGGGACTAGCGGGGAGTGATGAGCAGTTCTTC. It translates to CASSQGLAGSDEQFF.

The rearrangement uses TRBV7-8 and TRBJ1-3; D might be TRBD1 (5 bases). CDR1 SGHVS and CDR2 FQNEAQ come from the germline V gene. V lost 5 bases and J lost 0, with 8 bases in between. The CDR3 has 14 amino acids. The CDR3 nucleotides read TGTGCCAGCAGCCGAGACAGCTCTGGAAACACCATATATTTT. Translating gives CASSRDSSGNTIYF. The entire variable domain, with the rest obtained from reference TRBV7-8 and TRBJ1-3, is as follows: GAGVSQSPRYKVAKRGQDVALRCDPISGHVSLFWYQQALGQGPEFLTYFQNEAQLDKSGLPSDRFFAERPEGSVSTLKIQRTQQEDSAVYLCASSRDSSGNTIYFGEGSWLTVV.

The genes are TRBV30 and TRBJ2-3; D remains ambiguous. Trimming shortened V by 4 bases and J by 1 base, and 6 bases separated the two germline ends. Germline CDR1 and CDR2: GTSNPN and SVGIG (reference sequence). The CDR3 length is 12 residues. The CDR3: CAWNPGTDTQYF. CDR3 nucleotides: TGTGCCTGGAATCCAGGCACAGATACGCAGTATTTT.

V usage is TRBV6-1 and J usage is TRBJ2-7; 9 positions match TRBD1. Germline loops: CDR1 MNHNS, CDR2 SASEGT. J lost 5 bases, V lost 3 bases, and 5 bases had no gene match. The CDR3 spans 14 residues. The CDR3 loop reads CASSDQDRGHEQYF. DNA for the CDR3: TGTGCCAGCAGTGACCAGGACAGGGGCCACGAGCAGTACTTC.

The V gene is TRBV5-6, the J gene TRBJ1-3; D is uncertain. The V gene's germline CDR1 is SGHDT and CDR2 YYEEEE. V gave up 2 bases and J gave up 3 bases, with 6 bases separating them. This CDR3 comprises 13 residues. The CDR3 protein is CASSFGLGNTIYF. DNA for the CDR3: TGTGCCAGCAGCTTTGGCCTTGGAAACACCATATATTTT.

This chain connects TRBV3-1 (or the pseudogene TRBV3-2) to TRBJ1-2; D may be TRBD1 (5 bases). Germline assignment: CDR1 LGHDT and CDR2 YNNKEL (reference sequence). Trimming took off 5 bases at V and 8 bases at J, with 12 bases between the two ends. The CDR3 runs to 12 residues. The CDR3 reads CASSSRVGGYTF. DNA for the CDR3: TGTGCCAGCAGCTCCAGGGTGGGGGGCTACACCTTC.

This chain joins TRBV5-1 and TRBJ2-7; D is ambiguous. This CDR3 has 15 amino acids. Germline V gene data show CDR1 as SGHRS and CDR2 as YFSETQ. The V and J ends lost 0 bases and 1 base respectively, with 11 bases between them. CDR3 protein: CASSLGQPMSYEQYF. CDR3 DNA sequence: TGCGCCAGCAGCTTGGGCCAGCCCATGTCCTACGAGCAGTACTTC. The full variable domain, completed using reference TRBV5-1 and TRBJ2-7, is KAGVTQTPRYLIKTRGQQVTLSCSPISGHRSVSWYQQTPGQGLQFLFEYFSETQRNKGNFPGRFSGRQFSNSRSEMNVSTLELGDSALYLCASSLGQPMSYEQYFGPGTRLTVT.

This rearrangement joins TRBV2 to TRBJ2-5; TRBD1 matches 7 bases. CDR1 is SNHLY and CDR2 is FYNNEI in the germline V gene. The CDR3 sequence is 13 residues long. J was trimmed by 3 bases and V by 6 bases; bases with no gene match: 4. The CDR3 loop is CASRKGAEETQYF. CDR3 nucleotides: TGTGCCAGCAGAAAGGGGGCGGAAGAGACCCAGTACTTC. Full variable domain (missing parts from reference TRBV2 and TRBJ2-5): EPEVTQTPSHQVTQMGQEVILRCVPISNHLYFYWYRQILGQKVEFLVSFYNNEISEKSEIFDDQFSVERPDGSNFTLKIRSTKLEDSAMYFCASRKGAEETQYFGPGTRLLVL.

The V and J genes are TRBV6-5 and TRBJ1-2; a weak D match, TRBD1 (6 bases). The germline V and J ends were trimmed by 2 bases and 6 bases, with 16 bases remaining between them. Germline values: CDR1 MNHEY, CDR2 SVGAGI. CDR3 length: 15 amino acids. The CDR3 region has the DNA TGTGCCAGCAGTTACCATACGACAGGAGGGGATGGCTACACCTTC. Its protein is CASSYHTTGGDGYTF.

The chain uses TRBV10-3 and TRBJ1-1; the D is unclear. CDR3 length: 13 amino acids. CDR1 and CDR2 from the germline V gene are ENHRY and SYGVKD. V shed 4 bases and J shed 1 base, with 7 bases lying between them. The CDR3 coding sequence is TGTGCCATCAGTGCGAAGGGGAACACTGAAGCTTTCTTT. It translates to CAISAKGNTEAFF.

The J gene is TRBJ2-4, the V gene TRBV20-1; D remains unclear. The germline V and J ends were trimmed by 2 bases and 6 bases, with 5 bases remaining between them. Germline V lookup: CDR1 DFQATT, CDR2 SNEGSKA (reference sequence). This CDR3 contains 11 residues. CDR3 protein: CSARPLNIQYF. The CDR3 DNA follows: TGCAGTGCTAGACCCCTAAACATTCAGTACTTC.

This chain connects TRBV5-1 to TRBJ1-2, with TRBD1 matching over 8 bases. Germline trimming cut 0 bases from V and 7 bases from J; bases unmatched to any gene: 2. CDR3 length: 13 amino acids. The germline gives CDR1 SGHRS, CDR2 YFSETQ. CDR3 in amino acids: CASSLDGQGGYTF. As DNA, the CDR3 is TGCGCCAGCAGCTTGGATGGACAGGGTGGCTACACCTTC.

This chain uses TRBV27 with TRBJ2-3, with D possibly matching TRBD2 (6 bases). The germline V gene has CDR1 MNHEY and CDR2 SMNVEV (reference sequence). This CDR3 is built from 13 residues. Trimming took off 7 bases at V and 3 bases at J, with 11 bases between the two ends. The CDR3 region is CASTARGTDTQYF. In nucleotides, the CDR3 is TGTGCCAGCACCGCCCGGGGGACAGATACGCAGTATTTT.

V usage is TRBV4-1 and J usage is TRBJ1-6; maybe TRBD1 (6 bases). Germline V gene lookup returns CDR1 MGHRA and CDR2 YSYEKL. The CDR3 spans 15 residues. V lost 0 bases and J 7 bases, leaving 10 bases between the germline ends. CDR3 residues: CASSQDRTDNSPLHF. The CDR3 nucleotides are TGCGCCAGCAGCCAAGACCGGACAGACAATTCACCCCTCCACTTT.

The rearrangement joins TRBV19 to TRBJ2-5; weak D call: TRBD1 (5 bases). Trimming stripped 3 bases from V and 5 bases from J, with 13 bases between. This CDR3 comprises 14 residues. Per germline, CDR1 LNHDA and CDR2 SQIVND (reference sequence). DNA of the CDR3: TGTGCCAGTAGTATTGCAGGGTTATCGGAGACCCAGTACTTC. This sequence encodes CASSIAGLSETQYF.

The chain uses TRBV4-2 and TRBJ1-4, with 7 bases matching TRBD1. This CDR3 comprises 20 residues. Germline-derived CDR1 and CDR2 are LGHNA and YNFKEQ. The ends lost 1 base at V and 4 bases at J; junction bases unmatched: 18. The CDR3 region has the DNA TGTGCCAGCAGCCAAGTATTAATTGTGGGGACAGAGGGGATTAATGAAAAACTGTTTTTT. Protein sequence: CASSQVLIVGTEGINEKLFF.

The V gene is TRBV6-2 or TRBV6-3, the J gene TRBJ1-5; a weak D match, TRBD1 (5 bases). The CDR3 spans 16 residues. The V gene lost 3 bases and the J gene lost 4 bases, with 16 bases spanning the gap. CDR1 and CDR2 (germline): MNHEY, SVGEGT. CDR3 loop: CASSYSIGVANQPQHF. CDR3 in DNA: TGTGCCAGCAGTTATTCTATAGGGGTAGCAAATCAGCCCCAGCATTTT.